The T cell receptor beta chain under discussion was sequenced for a study of shared clonotypes between healthy human individuals. General study findings and limits: Relative to memory subsets, naive subsets generally showed larger estimated richness. Since donors were few, the genetic and exposure-history diversity represented was limited.

This CDR3 has 14 amino acids. CDR1 SNHLY and CDR2 FYNNEI come from the germline V gene. V lost 7 bases, J lost 4 bases, and 6 bases stayed unmatched. About this clone itself: The antigen is unknown.

The authors distributed each subset's genomic DNA evenly over several immunoSEQ plates. The protocol was immunoSEQ multiplex PCR, while the TCRdb copy is restricted to in-frame clones and leaves out a portion. The sample yields fewer than 1.4 million clones, about four fifths seen once. Donors, healthy HIV-negative adults, lacked recent acute infections or vaccinations. This TCR came from a man aged 18-30 years in good health. Some clones in this sample may be carry-over from other donors' samples. Sequenced: memory CD4+ T cells from PBMCs. The subset here: CD45RA-negative fraction. V usage is TRBV2 and J usage is TRBJ2-7; TRBD2 aligns across 11 bases. CDR3 region: CASTAASGRYEQYF. The DNA for the CDR3 is TGTGCCAGCACGGCGGCTAGCGGGAGGTACGAGCAGTACTTC.